A selection of T cell receptor beta chains follows, all from one sample in a study of a mutant IDH1 vaccine in newly diagnosed glioma. TCRdb keeps only in-frame clones here, not all; method: immunoSEQ multiplex PCR. The top ten hold 7.5% of the sample, which has over 75,000 clones, around 80% seen once. The input for sequencing was PBMCs, taken from a glioma patient treated with radiotherapy, temozolomide or both. The receptors here all came from a man aged 35 to 55 with glioma. Each CDR3 is given with its conserved first and last residue. The D gene is left open where the match is weak. Size is stated for part of the rows, as once, few or many counts, or as a class when the clone is expanded.

>.|TRBV18|.|TRBJ2-7
TGTGCCAGCTCACTATACAGCGGCTACGAGCAGTACTTC
CASSLYSGYEQYF
>TRBD1|TRBV29-1|.|TRBJ2-5
TGCAGCGTCGCCGGGACAGGGGAGACCCAGTACTTC
CSVAGTGETQYF
>TRBD2|TRBV7-2|.|TRBJ2-1
TGTGCCAGCAGCTTGCTAGCGGGAGGTAGTGAGCAGTTCTTC
CASSLLAGGSEQFF
>.|TRBV11-2|.|TRBJ1-6
TGTGCCAGCAGTTTAATTGCAGGGAATTCACCCCTCCACTTT
CASSLIAGNSPLHF
>.|TRBV15|once|TRBJ2-2
TGTGCCACCAGCGGGGGGACGGCCGGGAACACCGGGGAGCTGTTTTTT
CATSGGTAGNTGELFF
>.|TRBV12-5|.|TRBJ1-5
TGTGCTAGTGGTTTGTCCGGGAATGGGCCCCAGCATTTT
CASGLSGNGPQHF
>TRBD1|TRBV5-1|.|TRBJ2-5
TGCGCCAGCAGCTTCCCCAGGGGGCGCCAAGAGACCCAGTACTTC
CASSFPRGRQETQYF
>.|TRBV4-2|few|TRBJ1-1
TGTGCCAGCAGCCAAGAGACCAGGGGTCCCACTGAAGCTTTCTTT
CASSQETRGPTEAFF
>.|TRBV4-3|.|TRBJ2-5
TGCGCCAGCAGCCAAGTTTCCGGGCCTAACCTTTACTTC
CASSQVSGPNLYF
>TRBD1|TRBV29-1|.|TRBJ2-1
TGCAGCGGGGGACAGGGGACCTACAATGAGCAGTTCTTC
CSGGQGTYNEQFF
>.|TRBV7-2|.|TRBJ2-4
TGTGCCAGCACCCTAACCGGGACCGCTCAAAACATTCAGTACTTC
CASTLTGTAQNIQYF
>TRBD1|TRBV16|few|TRBJ2-7
TGTGCCAGCAGCGGACAGGGCCACGAGCAGTACTTC
CASSGQGHEQYF
>TRBD1|TRBV9|.|TRBJ2-7
TGTGCCAGCAGCGCGGGACAGAGCTACGAGCAGTACTTC
CASSAGQSYEQYF
>TRBD1|TRBV19|.|TRBJ2-1
TGTGCCAGCAGGCTCGACAGGGGAGCCTACAATGAGCAGTTCTTC
CASRLDRGAYNEQFF
>.|TRBV21-1|.|TRBJ2-7
TGTGCCAGCAGCAACGGGCTTAGAAGCTCCTACGAGCAGTACTTC
CASSNGLRSSYEQYF
>.|TRBV19|.|TRBJ2-3
TGTGCCAGTAAAAGGTTTAAGGGGACAGATACGCAGTATTTT
CASKRFKGTDTQYF
>.|TRBV28|.|TRBJ2-7
TGTGCCAGCAGTTTAAGGGGGGCCACCTACGAGCAGTACTTC
CASSLRGATYEQYF
>TRBD2|TRBV7-8|.|TRBJ2-2
TGTGCCAGCAGCAATCGGGCTAGCGGGAGATCGGCCGGGGAGCTGTTTTTT
CASSNRASGRSAGELFF
>TRBD2|TRBV11-3|.|TRBJ2-3
TGTGCCAGCAGCTTCTCCGGGACTAAGAGCACAGATACGCAGTATTTT
CASSFSGTKSTDTQYF
>TRBD2|TRBV27|.|TRBJ2-7
TGTGCCAGCAGTTTACGATCGGGAGGGTCTGAGCAGTACTTC
CASSLRSGGSEQYF
>TRBD1|TRBV15|.|TRBJ1-2
TGTGCCACCAGCAGGTACCTGCCAGGGGGCCATGGCTACACCTTC
CATSRYLPGGHGYTF
>TRBD2|TRBV4-3|.|TRBJ2-3
TGCGCCAGCAGCCAATGGACTAGCGGGGCAGCAGATACGCAGTATTTT
CASSQWTSGAADTQYF
>.|TRBV5-5|.|TRBJ2-7
TGTGCCAGCAGCTTGGGGCCAGGGAGCTCCTACGAGCAGTACTTC
CASSLGPGSSYEQYF